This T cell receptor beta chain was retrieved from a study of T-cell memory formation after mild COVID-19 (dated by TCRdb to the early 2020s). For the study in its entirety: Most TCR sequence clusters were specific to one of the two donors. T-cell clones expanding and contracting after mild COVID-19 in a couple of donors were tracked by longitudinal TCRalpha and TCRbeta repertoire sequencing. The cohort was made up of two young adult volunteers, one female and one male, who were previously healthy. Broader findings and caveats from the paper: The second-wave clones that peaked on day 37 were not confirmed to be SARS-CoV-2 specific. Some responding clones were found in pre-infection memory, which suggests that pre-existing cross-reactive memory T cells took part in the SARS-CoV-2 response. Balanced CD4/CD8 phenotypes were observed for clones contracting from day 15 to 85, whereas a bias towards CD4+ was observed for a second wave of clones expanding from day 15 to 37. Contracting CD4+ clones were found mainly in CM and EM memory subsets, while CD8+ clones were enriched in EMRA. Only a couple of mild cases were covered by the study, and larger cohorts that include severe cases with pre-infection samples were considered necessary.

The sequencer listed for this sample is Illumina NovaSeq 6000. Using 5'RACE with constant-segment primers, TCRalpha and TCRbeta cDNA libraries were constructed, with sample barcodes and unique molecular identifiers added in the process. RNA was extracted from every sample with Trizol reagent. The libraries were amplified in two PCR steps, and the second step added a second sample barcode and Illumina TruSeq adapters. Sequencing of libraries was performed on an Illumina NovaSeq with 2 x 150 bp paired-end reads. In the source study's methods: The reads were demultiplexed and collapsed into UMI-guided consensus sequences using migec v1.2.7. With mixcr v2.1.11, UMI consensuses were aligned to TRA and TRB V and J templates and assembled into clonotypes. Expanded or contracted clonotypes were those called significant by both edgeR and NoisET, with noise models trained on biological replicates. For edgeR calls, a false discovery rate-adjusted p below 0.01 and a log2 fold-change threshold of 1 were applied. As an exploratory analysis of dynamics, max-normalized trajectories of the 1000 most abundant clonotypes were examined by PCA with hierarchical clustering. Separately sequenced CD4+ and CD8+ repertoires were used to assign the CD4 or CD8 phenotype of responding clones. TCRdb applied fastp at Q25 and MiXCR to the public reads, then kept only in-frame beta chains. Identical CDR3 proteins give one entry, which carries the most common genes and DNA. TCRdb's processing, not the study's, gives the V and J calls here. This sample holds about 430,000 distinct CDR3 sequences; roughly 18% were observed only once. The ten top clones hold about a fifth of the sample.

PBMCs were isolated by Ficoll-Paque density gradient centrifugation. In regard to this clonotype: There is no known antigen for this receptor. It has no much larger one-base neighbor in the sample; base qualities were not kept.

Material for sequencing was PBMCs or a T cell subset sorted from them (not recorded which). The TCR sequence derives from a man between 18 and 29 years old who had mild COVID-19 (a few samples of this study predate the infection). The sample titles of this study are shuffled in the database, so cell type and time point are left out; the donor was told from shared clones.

DNA sequence: TGTGCCAGCAGTTACAGGGACAGGCCGTTCACTGAAGCTTTCTTT. Its protein product is CASSYRDRPFTEAFF. Rearrangement joined TRBV6-2 or TRBV6-3 to TRBJ1-1, and TRBD1 matches 8 of the central bases. The V end gives up 2 bases and the J end 4 bases, leaving 6 bases in the junction not matched to a gene. The germline V gene gives CDR1 as MNHEY and CDR2 as SVGEGT. The CDR3 contains 15 residues, cysteine and phenylalanine counted. Only CDR3 DNA is held: 45 bases, read in frame from base 1.